One sample yielded the 14 T cell receptor beta chains listed below, sequenced in a study of OX40 agonist ivuxolimab in advanced cancers. The protocol was immunoSEQ multiplex PCR, while the TCRdb copy is restricted to in-frame clones and leaves out a portion. The sample contains tens of thousands of clones, more than 85% of which appear only once. Specimen: CD4+ or CD8+ T cells sorted from blood, collected in a trial of the OX40 agonist ivuxolimab. The receptors derive from an adult with an advanced solid tumor such as melanoma, head and neck, liver or kidney cancer.

The gene calls are TRBV19 and TRBJ2-2; maybe TRBD2 (7 bases). V was pared by 4 bases and J by 6 bases, with 12 bases between. The germline CDR1 and CDR2 sequences are LNHDA and SQIVND (reference sequence). The CDR3 runs to 14 residues. CDR3 coding DNA: TGTGCCAGTAGTACCCGGGGGGCGTCCGGGGAGCTGTTTTTT. It translates to CASSTRGASGELFF.

This chain links TRBV4-2 with TRBJ2-2; 11 bases agree with TRBD2. The V gene end was trimmed by 4 bases and the J gene end by 3 bases; junction bases not matched to a gene: 1. From germline, CDR1 is LGHNA and CDR2 YNFKEQ. The CDR3 contains 15 residues. CDR3: CASSPGLADTGELFF. CDR3 nucleotides: TGTGCCAGCAGCCCGGGACTAGCGGACACCGGGGAGCTGTTTTTT.

The chain joins TRBV11-2 to TRBJ2-5, with D uncertain. The DNA end is a closer match to TRBJ2-7, so the J assignment may be wrong. The CDR3 has 18 amino acids. CDR1 and CDR2 (germline): SGHAT, FQNNGV. The CDR3 DNA follows: TGTGCCAGCAGCTTATCTTATCCAGTATCTGCAGTGGGCTACGAGCAGTACTTC. Protein: CASSLSYPVSAVGYEQYF.

The V and J genes are TRBV7-8 and TRBJ2-1; TRBD2 matches at 9 bases. The germline CDR1 and CDR2 sequences are SGHVS and FQNEAQ. V was pared by 6 bases and J by 8 bases, with 11 bases of the junction left unmatched. This CDR3 region has 15 residues. Here the CDR3 DNA reads TGTGCCAGCAGGAGGGGGGGGACTAGCATGGATGAGCAGTTCTTC. Its translation: CASRRGGTSMDEQFF.

The J gene is TRBJ2-7, the V gene TRBV27; TRBD2 might be the D (5 bases). Trimming left V 2 bases short and J 4 bases short, with 6 bases between. CDR1 and CDR2 from the germline V gene are MNHEY and SMNVEV (reference sequence). CDR3 length: 12 residues. CDR3 sequence (DNA): TGTGCCAGCAGTTTAGAGGGATACGAGCAGTACTTC. It encodes CASSLEGYEQYF.

J is TRBJ2-3 and V is TRBV19; TRBD2 matches 11 bases. The ends lost 10 bases at V and 5 bases at J; junction bases unmatched: 11. The CDR3 is 15 residues long. The V gene's germline CDR1 is LNHDA and CDR2 SQIVND (reference sequence). CDR3 region: CATRLSGLAGDTQYF. DNA of the CDR3: TGTGCCACCCGGTTGTCCGGACTAGCGGGAGATACGCAGTATTTT.

The chain has TRBV12-5 and TRBJ2-2, with 9 bases fitting TRBD2. The V segment lost 7 bases and the J segment 4 bases; nucleotides outside the gene matches: 4. The CDR3 runs to 14 residues. Germline lookup yields CDR1 LGHNT and CDR2 FRNRAP. CDR3 nucleotides: TGTGCTAGTGATAGCGGGAGTGGCACCGGGGAGCTGTTTTTT. Residues: CASDSGSGTGELFF.

The rearrangement links TRBV6-5 to TRBJ2-7, with D maybe TRBD1 (6 bases). CDR3 length: 14 residues. V lost 4 bases, J lost 2 bases, and 12 bases lay in between. In germline, CDR1 is MNHEY, CDR2 SVGAGI. The CDR3 is CASSSHRVTYEQYF. CDR3 bases: TGTGCCAGCAGTTCACACAGGGTTACCTACGAGCAGTACTTC.

The chain carries TRBV5-6 and TRBJ2-1; D might be TRBD1 or TRBD2, each matching 6 bases. The germline CDR1 and CDR2 sequences are SGHDT and YYEEEE. The CDR3 is 14 amino acids. V lost 0 bases and J 10 bases, leaving 14 bases between the germline ends. CDR3 sequence: CASSLASGAREQFF. As DNA, the CDR3 is TGTGCCAGCAGCTTGGCCTCGGGGGCCCGAGAGCAGTTCTTC.

In its sample, this clone was seen once. This chain links TRBV6-7 with TRBJ1-5; TRBD1 aligns across 11 bases. TRBV6-7 is known as an ORF, though its function is uncertain. This CDR3 spans 17 amino acids. The V gene end was trimmed by 6 bases and the J gene end by 2 bases; junction bases not matched to a gene: 9. CDR3 region: CASSRGQGAHGNQPQHF. The CDR3 DNA reads as TGTGCCAGCAGCCGTGGACAGGGGGCTCATGGCAATCAGCCCCAGCATTTT.

The J gene is TRBJ2-7, the V gene TRBV4-3; perhaps TRBD2 as D (5 bases). V was pared by 2 bases and J by 2 bases, with 10 bases between. CDR3 length: 14 amino acids. Germline lookup yields CDR1 LGHNA and CDR2 YSLEER. In DNA form, the CDR3 reads TGCGCCAGCAGCCAAATACTAGGGCCCTACGAGCAGTACTTC. It yields the protein CASSQILGPYEQYF.

The V and J genes are TRBV9 and TRBJ2-7; 7 bases fit TRBD2. The V gene end was trimmed by 1 base and the J gene end by 3 bases; junction bases not matched to a gene: 7. The CDR3 covers 15 residues. Germline values: CDR1 SGDLS, CDR2 YYNGEE. The CDR3 nucleotides are TGTGCCAGCAGCGTATCCGCGGGAGCGGACTACGAGCAGTACTTC. Its translation is CASSVSAGADYEQYF.

The chain links TRBV5-4 to TRBJ2-5; 13 positions agree with TRBD2. With the DNA end fitting TRBJ2-7 better, the J assignment may be wrong. This CDR3 is 15 amino acids long. The germline CDR1 and CDR2 sequences are SGHNT and YYREEE (reference sequence). The CDR3 loop is CASSLGLAGGYEQYF. The DNA for the CDR3 is TGTGCCAGCAGCTTGGGACTAGCGGGAGGCTACGAGCAGTACTTC.

This chain joins TRBV5-4 and TRBJ2-1; 8 nucleotides agree with TRBD2. This CDR3 has 14 residues. V shed 4 bases, J shed 3 bases, and the junction held 3 bases outside the gene matches. CDR1 and CDR2 (germline): SGHNT, YYREEE (reference sequence). CDR3 in DNA: TGTGCCAGCAGCGGGGGGACTAGCTACAATGAGCAGTTCTTC. Translating it yields CASSGGTSYNEQFF.